Below are 5 T cell receptor beta chains sequenced from a single sample in a study of cytomegalovirus exposure and HLA in healthy donors. The PCR contained 60 Vbeta and 13 Jbeta primers. Generated by immunoSEQ multiplex PCR, the TCRdb table keeps only in-frame clones and is missing some. The profile covers about 200,000 clones, with over 75% appearing a single time and roughly 2% taken by the ten largest. Source material: PBMCs. The receptors were sampled from a man younger than 35 in good health and CMV-seronegative.

The gene calls are TRBV6-4 and TRBJ2-2; D is unresolved. Germline assignment: CDR1 MRHNA and CDR2 SNTAGT. V lost 1 base to trimming and J lost 7 bases, with 7 bases between them. This CDR3 has 13 residues. Written as DNA, the CDR3 is TGTGCCAGCAGTGACTGGGCAAACGGGGAGCTGTTTTTT. Protein product: CASSDWANGELFF.

Concerning this clone: The germline gene is not matched at one end of the junction; a read error may be the cause. The chain couples TRBV7-9 to TRBJ1-5, with D unresolved. CDR3 length equals 14 residues. The V gene's germline CDR1 is SEHNR and CDR2 FQNEAQ (reference sequence). The CDR3 DNA is TGTTCCAGCAGCCCAAGGGAGCCAAATATGCCCCAGCATTTT. This codes for CSSSPREPNMPQHF.

V is TRBV6-6 and J is TRBJ1-1; the D is unclear. There are 10 residues in the CDR3. Germline V gene data show CDR1 as MNHNY and CDR2 as SVGAGI (reference sequence). Trimming shortened V by 6 bases and J by 8 bases, and 7 bases separated the two germline ends. The CDR3, as DNA: TGTGCCAGCAGGGGGAGGGAAGCTTTCTTT. This codes for CASRGREAFF.

There are a few counts of this clone. The genes are TRBV9 and TRBJ1-1; D remains ambiguous. V dropped 4 bases and J dropped 1 base, with 17 bases sitting between them. Looked up from germline, CDR1 is SGDLS and CDR2 is YYNGEE. This CDR3 has 16 amino acids. The CDR3 bases are TGTGCCAGCAGCCCGGGTACCATGCAGTGGAACACTGAAGCTTTCTTT. Encoded protein: CASSPGTMQWNTEAFF.

The sample holds a few counts of this clone. The V call is TRBV7-9, the J call TRBJ1-1; D might be TRBD1 (6 bases). The V gene lost 8 bases and the J gene lost 2 bases, with 12 bases spanning the gap. CDR1 and CDR2 (germline): SEHNR, FQNEAQ (reference sequence). The CDR3 consists of 13 residues. The CDR3 here is CASLGQPNTEAFF. The DNA of the CDR3 is TGTGCCAGCTTAGGACAGCCTAACACTGAAGCTTTCTTT.